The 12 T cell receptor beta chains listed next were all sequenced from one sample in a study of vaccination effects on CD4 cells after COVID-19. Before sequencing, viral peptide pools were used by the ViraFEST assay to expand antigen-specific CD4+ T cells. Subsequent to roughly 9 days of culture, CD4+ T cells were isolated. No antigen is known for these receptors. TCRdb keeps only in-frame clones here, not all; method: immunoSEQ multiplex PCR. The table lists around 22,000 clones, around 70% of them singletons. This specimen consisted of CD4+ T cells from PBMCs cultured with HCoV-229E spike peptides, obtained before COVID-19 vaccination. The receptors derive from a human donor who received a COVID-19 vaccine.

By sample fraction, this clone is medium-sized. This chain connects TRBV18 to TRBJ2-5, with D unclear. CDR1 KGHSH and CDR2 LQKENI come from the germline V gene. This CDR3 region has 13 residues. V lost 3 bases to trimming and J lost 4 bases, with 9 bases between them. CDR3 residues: CASSPQVGETQYF. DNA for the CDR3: TGTGCCAGCTCACCCCAGGTCGGAGAGACCCAGTACTTC.

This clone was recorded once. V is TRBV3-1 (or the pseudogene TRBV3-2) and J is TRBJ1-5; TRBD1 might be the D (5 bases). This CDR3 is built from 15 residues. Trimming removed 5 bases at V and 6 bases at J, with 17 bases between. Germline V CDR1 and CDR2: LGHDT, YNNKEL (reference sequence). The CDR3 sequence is CASSDTPRAGQPQHF. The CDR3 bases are TGTGCCAGCAGCGATACTCCCAGGGCAGGTCAGCCCCAGCATTTT.

CDR3 loop: CASSQVRGQGTDTQYF. In nucleotides, the CDR3 is TGTGCCAGCAGCCAAGTTAGGGGTCAGGGCACAGATACGCAGTATTTT. The rearrangement joins TRBV4-2 to TRBJ2-3; D possibly corresponds to TRBD1 (5 bases). The CDR3 is 16 amino acids. The V end was cut by 1 base, the J end by 1 base, with 12 bases between. Germline V gene lookup returns CDR1 LGHNA and CDR2 YNFKEQ.

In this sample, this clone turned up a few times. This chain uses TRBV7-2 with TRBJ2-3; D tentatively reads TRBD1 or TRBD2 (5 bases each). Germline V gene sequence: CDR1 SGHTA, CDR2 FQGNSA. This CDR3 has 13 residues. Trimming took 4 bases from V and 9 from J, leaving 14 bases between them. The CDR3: CASSSGTQGTQYF. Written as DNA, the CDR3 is TGTGCCAGCAGCTCCGGGACCCAGGGAACGCAGTATTTT.

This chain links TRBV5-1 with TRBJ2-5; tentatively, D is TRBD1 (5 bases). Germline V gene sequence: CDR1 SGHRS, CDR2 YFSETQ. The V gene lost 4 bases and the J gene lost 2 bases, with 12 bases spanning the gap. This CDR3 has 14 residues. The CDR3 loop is CASSPVAGQETQYF. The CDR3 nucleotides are TGCGCCAGCAGCCCGGTCGCAGGGCAAGAGACCCAGTACTTC.

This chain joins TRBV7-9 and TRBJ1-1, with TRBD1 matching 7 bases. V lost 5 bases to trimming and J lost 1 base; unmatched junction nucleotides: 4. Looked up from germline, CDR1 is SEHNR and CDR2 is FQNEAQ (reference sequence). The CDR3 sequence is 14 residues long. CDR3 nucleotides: TGTGCCAGCAGCCCAGGGGGGCCGAACACTGAAGCTTTCTTT. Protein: CASSPGGPNTEAFF.

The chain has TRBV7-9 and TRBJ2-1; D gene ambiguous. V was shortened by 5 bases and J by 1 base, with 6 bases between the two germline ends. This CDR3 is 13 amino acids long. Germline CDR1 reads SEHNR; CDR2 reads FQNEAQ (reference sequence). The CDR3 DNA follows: TGTGCCAGCAGCCCTTTTTCCTACAATGAGCAGTTCTTC. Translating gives CASSPFSYNEQFF.

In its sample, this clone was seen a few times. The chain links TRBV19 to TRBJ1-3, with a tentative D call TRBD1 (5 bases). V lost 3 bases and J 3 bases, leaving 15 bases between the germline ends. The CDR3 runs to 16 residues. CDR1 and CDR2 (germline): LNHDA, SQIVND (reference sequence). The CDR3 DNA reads TGTGCCAGTAGTATTATGGGGGAAGGCCTTGGAAACACCATATATTTT. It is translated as CASSIMGEGLGNTIYF.

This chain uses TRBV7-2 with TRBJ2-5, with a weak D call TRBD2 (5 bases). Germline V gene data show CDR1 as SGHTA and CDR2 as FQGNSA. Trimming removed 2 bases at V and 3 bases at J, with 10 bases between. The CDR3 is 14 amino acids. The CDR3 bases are TGTGCCAGCAGCTTAATCCCGGGGAAAGAGACCCAGTACTTC. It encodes CASSLIPGKETQYF.

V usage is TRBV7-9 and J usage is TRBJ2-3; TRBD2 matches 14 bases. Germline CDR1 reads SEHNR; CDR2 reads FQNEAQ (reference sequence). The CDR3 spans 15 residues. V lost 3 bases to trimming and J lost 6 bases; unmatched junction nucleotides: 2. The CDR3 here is CASSLTSGGVDTQYF. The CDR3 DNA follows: TGTGCCAGCAGCTTGACTAGCGGGGGGGTGGATACGCAGTATTTT.

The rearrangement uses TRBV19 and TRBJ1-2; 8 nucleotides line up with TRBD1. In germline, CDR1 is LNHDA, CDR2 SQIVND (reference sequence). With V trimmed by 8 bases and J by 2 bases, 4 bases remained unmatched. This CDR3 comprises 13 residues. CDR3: CASQGAGNYGYTF. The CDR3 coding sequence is TGTGCCAGTCAGGGGGCTGGCAACTATGGCTACACCTTC.

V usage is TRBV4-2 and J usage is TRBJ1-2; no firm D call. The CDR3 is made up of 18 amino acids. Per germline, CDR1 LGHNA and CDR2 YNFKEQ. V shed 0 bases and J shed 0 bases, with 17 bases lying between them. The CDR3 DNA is TGTGCCAGCAGCCAAGAATTGGTAGGGTCCCAAGCTAACTATGGCTACACCTTC. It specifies CASSQELVGSQANYGYTF.